This paragraph reports one TCR beta chain. The target antigen is unknown. This specimen comes from a study of cytomegalovirus exposure and HLA in healthy donors. Regarding the study as a whole: In vitro checks showed that a few CMV-associated chains really do target CMV antigens.

This CDR3 spans 12 amino acids. Germline-derived CDR1 and CDR2 are MNHEY and SVGAGI. V was shortened by 4 bases and J by 12 bases, with 15 bases between the two germline ends. Separate from the roughly 700-subject first cohort was the approximately 120-subject validation cohort, to which the donors belonged. Some clones are missing from TCRdb's copy, which holds only in-frame ones; the method was immunoSEQ multiplex PCR. This table holds approximately 150,000 clones, roughly 86% found once. This sequence joins TRBV6-5 and TRBJ1-1, with TRBD1 as a possible D gene (5 bases). This clonotype was sampled from a man aged 18 to 30 in good health and CMV-seropositive. Sequences were obtained from PBMCs. The CDR3 bases are TGTGCCAGCAGTTTCGCGGACGGGGGTCCTTTCTTT. Its translation: CASSFADGGPFF.